This T cell receptor (beta chain) was obtained from a study of blood T cell repertoires in COVID-19. On the study more broadly: Both acute and convalescent COVID-19 samples were obtained from the United States, Italy and Spain. The analysed material was cDNA or gDNA that came from T cells, B-cell-depleted T cells, or PBMCs.

Original data processing: Reference gene primer amplification in the assay estimated nucleated cell counts. Sequenced by immunoSEQ multiplex PCR; TCRdb stores in-frame clones only, minus some. The DNA gave D and trimming, while V, J and clone size come from that table. This table holds around 200,000 clones, about four fifths found once. The CDR3 length is 16 residues. Trimming cost V 4 bases and J 0 bases, with 13 bases left between them. Looked up from germline, CDR1 is SGHDN and CDR2 is FVKESK. The V and J genes are TRBV14 and TRBJ2-1, with D possibly matching TRBD1 (6 bases). The TCR was taken from an elderly woman with acute or convalescent COVID-19. Sequenced material: peripheral blood. CDR3 nucleotide sequence: TGTGCCAGCAGCCTTTGGGGACAACCCTCCTACAATGAGCAGTTCTTC. Protein sequence: CASSLWGQPSYNEQFF. Supplemented by reference TRBV14 and TRBJ2-1, the full variable domain reads EAGVTQFPSHSVIEKGQTVTLRCDPISGHDNLYWYRRVMGKEIKFLLHFVKESKQDESGMPNNRFLAERTGGTYSTLKVQPAELEDSGVYFCASSLWGQPSYNEQFFGPGTRLTVL.